Listed here are 6 T cell receptor beta chains from one sample, sequenced in a study of blood T cell repertoires in COVID-19. The data were produced by immunoSEQ multiplex PCR, yet TCRdb's version contains in-frame clones alone and is incomplete. The table has about 83,000 clones, around 87% seen once; the top ten hold 2.5% to 3.5%. Sequencing was carried out using peripheral blood. The receptors were gathered from a woman in her fifties or sixties with active or convalescent COVID-19.

The chain has TRBV7-3 and TRBJ2-7; D gene unclear. This CDR3 contains 13 residues. V lost 1 base and J lost 3, with 7 bases in between. Germline-derived CDR1 and CDR2 are SGHTA and FQGTGA. CDR3 DNA: TGTGCCAGCAGCTTAAGCCCAGGCTACGAGCAGTACTTC. It translates to CASSLSPGYEQYF.

This clone has just one count. J is TRBJ1-6 and V is TRBV5-1, with 9 nucleotides matching TRBD1. The CDR3 runs to 15 residues. V lost 4 bases, J lost 7 bases, and 6 bases stayed unmatched. The germline V gene encodes CDR1 SGHRS and CDR2 YFSETQ. The CDR3 loop is CASSTPGQGNSPLHF. The CDR3 DNA reads TGCGCCAGCAGCACCCCGGGACAGGGAAATTCACCCCTCCACTTT.

The rearrangement links TRBV3-1 (or the pseudogene TRBV3-2) to TRBJ2-2; 11 bases match TRBD2. V gave up 2 bases and J gave up 6 bases; unmatched junction bases: 2. Germline assignment: CDR1 LGHDT and CDR2 YNNKEL (reference sequence). The CDR3 covers 15 residues. The CDR3 region has the DNA TGTGCCAGCAGCCAATATAGCGGGGGGGCCGGGGAGCTGTTTTTT. Protein sequence: CASSQYSGGAGELFF.

The sample holds a few counts of this clone. V usage is TRBV7-3 and J usage is TRBJ2-7; possible D gene TRBD1, 7 bases. The CDR3 has 15 amino acids. V dropped 5 bases and J dropped 3 bases, with 17 bases sitting between them. Germline values: CDR1 SGHTA, CDR2 FQGTGA. The DNA of the CDR3 is TGTGCCAGCAGCACACGGGCGGGACAGAACTACGAGCAGTACTTC. It yields the protein CASSTRAGQNYEQYF.

The chain joins TRBV2 to TRBJ2-2; D is unresolved. CDR3 length equals 15 residues. Germline V gene data show CDR1 as SNHLY and CDR2 as FYNNEI. Trimming shortened V by 4 bases and J by 5 bases, and 14 bases separated the two germline ends. The CDR3 coding sequence is TGTGCCAGCAGTGGTTCAGGCAGGTTAACCGGGGAGCTGTTTTTT. This encodes CASSGSGRLTGELFF. Full variable domain (rest looked up from reference TRBV2 and TRBJ2-2): EPEVTQTPSHQVTQMGQEVILRCVPISNHLYFYWYRQILGQKVEFLVSFYNNEISEKSEIFDDQFSVERPDGSNFTLKIRSTKLEDSAMYFCASSGSGRLTGELFFGEGSRLTVL.

This clone was observed once. The chain couples TRBV6-4 to TRBJ1-1; D is uncertain. CDR3 length: 16 amino acids. Trimming took off 3 bases at V and 1 base at J, with 15 bases between the two ends. Per the germline V gene, CDR1 is MRHNA and CDR2 is SNTAGT. CDR3 in amino acids: CASSEFSGSRNTEAFF. Written as DNA, the CDR3 is TGTGCCAGCAGTGAGTTTTCGGGGTCGAGGAACACTGAAGCTTTCTTT.